These 17 T cell receptor beta chains came from one sample sequenced in a study of blood T cell repertoires in COVID-19. Method: immunoSEQ multiplex PCR; TCRdb's copy keeps in-frame clones and lacks some. The sample consists of about 110,000 clones, about 85% of them appearing once. The source material was peripheral blood. These receptors were taken from a human donor in a cohort sampled during active COVID-19.

V and J are TRBV19 and TRBJ1-1; 8 nucleotides align to TRBD1. Losses at the gene ends were 9 bases for V and 5 bases for J; bases not matched to a gene: 8. This CDR3 is built from 13 residues. Germline values: CDR1 LNHDA, CDR2 SQIVND (reference sequence). In DNA form, the CDR3 reads TGTGCCAGCTTGAACAGGGGGACTACTGAAGCTTTCTTT. Residues: CASLNRGTTEAFF.

This clone was picked up a small number of times. The chain has TRBV18 and TRBJ2-1; 12 positions agree with TRBD2. The junction had 5 bases not matched to a gene; V was cut back by 1 base and J by 7 bases. The CDR3 has 16 amino acids. Per the germline V gene, CDR1 is KGHSH and CDR2 is LQKENI. The CDR3 spells CASSPRGTSGPNEQFF. In DNA form, the CDR3 reads TGTGCCAGCTCACCACGTGGGACTAGCGGGCCGAATGAGCAGTTCTTC. Full variable domain (outside the CDR3, taken from reference TRBV18 and TRBJ2-1): NAGVMQNPRHLVRRRGQEARLRCSPMKGHSHVYWYRQLPEEGLKFMVYLQKENIIDESGMPKERFSAEFPKEGPSILRIQQVVRGDSAAYFCASSPRGTSGPNEQFFGPGTRLTVL.

This chain joins TRBV9 and TRBJ2-3; 8 bases match TRBD1. The CDR3 is 16 amino acids. Per the germline V gene, CDR1 is SGDLS and CDR2 is YYNGEE. J lost 0 bases, V lost 4 bases, and 7 bases had no gene match. This CDR3 reads CASSTRGQGSTDTQYF. As DNA, the CDR3 is TGTGCCAGCAGCACCCGAGGACAGGGAAGCACAGATACGCAGTATTTT.

This chain links TRBV18 with TRBJ1-5; 12 positions match TRBD1. The CDR3 sequence is 17 residues long. V was clipped by 4 bases and J by 1 base; unmatched bases: 5. CDR1 is KGHSH, CDR2 LQKENI, per germline. CDR3 sequence reads: CASSQLGQGASNQPQHF. CDR3 DNA: TGTGCCAGCTCACAATTGGGACAGGGGGCCAGCAATCAGCCCCAGCATTTT.

The chain is built from TRBV4-2 and TRBJ1-2, with 8 nucleotides matching TRBD1. CDR3 length: 13 residues. The ends lost 4 bases at V and 3 bases at J; junction bases unmatched: 1. Looked up from germline, CDR1 is LGHNA and CDR2 is YNFKEQ. The CDR3 region has the DNA TGTGCCAGCAGCCCACAGGGGGACTATGGCTACACCTTC. Protein product: CASSPQGDYGYTF.

The rearrangement links TRBV23-1 to TRBJ2-7; D is possibly TRBD2 (6 bases). TRBV23-1 is an ORF; its function is uncertain. The CDR3 totals 14 residues. Trimming shortened V by 2 bases and J by 2 bases, and 10 bases separated the two germline ends. CDR3 loop: CASSQRTMAYEQYF. Written as DNA, the CDR3 is TGCGCCAGCAGTCAAAGGACTATGGCCTACGAGCAGTACTTC.

This CDR3 is CASSLGSGGATLSGANVLTF. CDR3 sequence (DNA): TGCGCCAGCAGCTTAGGGAGCGGGGGCGCCACCCTCTCTGGGGCCAACGTCCTGACTTTC. The gene calls are TRBV5-1 and TRBJ2-6; 8 bases fit TRBD2. Germline values: CDR1 SGHRS, CDR2 YFSETQ. Trimming cost V 2 bases and J 0 bases; bases outside gene matches: 13. The CDR3 spans 20 residues. Supplemented by reference TRBV5-1 and TRBJ2-6, the full variable domain reads KAGVTQTPRYLIKTRGQQVTLSCSPISGHRSVSWYQQTPGQGLQFLFEYFSETQRNKGNFPGRFSGRQFSNSRSEMNVSTLELGDSALYLCASSLGSGGATLSGANVLTFGAGSRLTVL.

V and J are TRBV18 and TRBJ2-6, with 11 bases matching TRBD2. Per the germline V gene, CDR1 is KGHSH and CDR2 is LQKENI. J lost 2 bases, V lost 5 bases, and 2 bases had no gene match. This CDR3 spans 16 amino acids. The CDR3 region is CASSATSGTGANVLTF. CDR3 in DNA: TGTGCCAGCTCAGCGACTAGCGGGACTGGGGCCAACGTCCTGACTTTC.

This clone was seen once. The V and J genes are TRBV11-2 and TRBJ2-7; 14 bases line up with TRBD2. V was pared by 5 bases and J by 6 bases, with 3 bases of the junction left unmatched. CDR1 and CDR2 from the germline V gene are SGHAT and FQNNGV. This CDR3 comprises 14 residues. For the CDR3, the DNA is TGTGCCAGCAGCCAAGGGACTAGCGGGAGCGAGCAGTACTTC. Its translation: CASSQGTSGSEQYF.

This clone was counted a single time. V and J are TRBV27 and TRBJ2-5; 8 nucleotides match TRBD1. The CDR3 totals 15 residues. The V gene's germline CDR1 is MNHEY and CDR2 SMNVEV (reference sequence). With 5 bases clipped from V and 1 base from J, the junction kept 6 bases outside the gene matches. The CDR3 sequence: CASSQGQGPQETQYF. The CDR3 coding sequence is TGTGCCAGCAGTCAAGGACAGGGCCCCCAAGAGACCCAGTACTTC.

The chain uses TRBV27 and TRBJ2-2, with 9 bases that match TRBD2. The CDR3 has 16 residues. Trimming at V came to 4 bases and at J to 5 bases, leaving 8 bases not matched to a gene. Germline CDR1 reads MNHEY; CDR2 reads SMNVEV (reference sequence). CDR3 DNA sequence: TGTGCCAGCAGTTCACCTAGCGGGATTGGTACCGGGGAGCTGTTTTTT. Amino acid sequence: CASSSPSGIGTGELFF.

This clone was recorded only once. This specimen includes other DNA sequences encoding the same CDR3. The chain uses TRBV30 and TRBJ1-6; 7 bases map to TRBD1. The length of the CDR3 is 13 residues. V lost 5 bases and J lost 7; bases outside the gene matches: 5. CDR1 and CDR2 (germline): GTSNPN, SVGIG (reference sequence). CDR3 sequence: CAWRETGNSPLHF. The CDR3 DNA follows: TGTGCCTGGCGAGAGACAGGGAATTCACCCCTCCACTTT.

V and J are TRBV11-1 and TRBJ2-5; D is possibly TRBD1 (6 bases). Germline loops: CDR1 SGHAT, CDR2 FQDESV (reference sequence). This CDR3 has 13 amino acids. Between the trimmed V and J ends, which lost 6 bases and 4 bases, there was a span of 12 bases. The CDR3 coding sequence is TGTGCCAGCAGTTCTTTGACAGGAGAGACCCAGTACTTC. Its protein product is CASSSLTGETQYF.

V is TRBV29-1 and J is TRBJ1-1; D uncertain. CDR1 is SQVTM, CDR2 ANQGSEA, per germline. The V end lost 5 bases, the J end lost 5 bases, and 6 bases lay between the germline ends. The CDR3 length is 10 residues. CDR3 region: CSVTTTEAFF. CDR3 coding DNA: TGCAGCGTTACGACAACTGAAGCTTTCTTT.

The chain is built from TRBV2 and TRBJ2-1, with no clear D. V dropped 4 bases and J dropped 7 bases, with 11 bases sitting between them. Germline values: CDR1 SNHLY, CDR2 FYNNEI. This CDR3 is built from 13 residues. The CDR3 here is CASSVQRGNEQFF. For the CDR3, the DNA is TGTGCCAGCAGTGTCCAGCGCGGTAATGAGCAGTTCTTC. Full variable domain (remainder filled in from reference TRBV2 and TRBJ2-1): EPEVTQTPSHQVTQMGQEVILRCVPISNHLYFYWYRQILGQKVEFLVSFYNNEISEKSEIFDDQFSVERPDGSNFTLKIRSTKLEDSAMYFCASSVQRGNEQFFGPGTRLTVL.

The chain is built from TRBV24-1 and TRBJ2-1; maybe TRBD2 (6 bases). The germline V and J ends were trimmed by 8 bases and 8 bases, with 15 bases remaining between them. The germline gives CDR1 KGHDR, CDR2 SFDVKD. The CDR3 is 13 amino acids. CDR3 DNA sequence: TGTGCCACCATGCCGGGAGCTGGGGATGAGCAGTTCTTC. Translating it yields CATMPGAGDEQFF.

The genes are TRBV24-1 and TRBJ2-2; perhaps TRBD1 as D (6 bases). Deletions cut 5 bases from V and 0 bases from J, with 12 bases between. CDR3 length equals 16 residues. Germline V CDR1 and CDR2: KGHDR, SFDVKD. Here the CDR3 reads CATSGPGHPNTGELFF. CDR3 bases: TGTGCCACCAGTGGTCCGGGACACCCGAACACCGGGGAGCTGTTTTTT.